Listed below are T cell receptor beta chains from one sample, sequenced in a study of identical twins. TCRdb ran MiXCR on the 5' RACE reads and lists one entry per CDR3 protein. The data contain 500,000 to 550,000 distinct CDR3 sequences, 22% of them singletons. These data also featured in a second study, about T cells expressing NK-cell markers.

Sequencing used CD4+ T cells sorted from blood. The source of these receptors is a woman between 18 and 29 years old in good health. Both conserved end residues are part of each CDR3. The D gene is left open where the match is weak. Clone size is given for some rows only: seen once, a few or many times, or a class if the clone is expanded.

v_call: TRBV20-1; d_call: -; j_call: TRBJ1-2; cdr3_length: 14; clone_size: few; cdr3_aa: CSARDQGGIYGYTF; cdr3_nt: TGCAGTGCTAGAGATCAGGGTGGGATCTATGGCTACACCTTC
v_call: TRBV29-1; d_call: TRBD2; j_call: TRBJ2-5; cdr3_length: 13; clone_size: many; cdr3_aa: CSARLAGEETQYF; cdr3_nt: TGCAGCGCCCGACTAGCGGGAGAAGAGACCCAGTACTTC
v_call: TRBV12-3/TRBV12-4; d_call: TRBD1; j_call: TRBJ1-1; cdr3_length: 14; clone_size: -; cdr3_aa: CASSRRGQGTEAFF; cdr3_nt: TGTGCCAGCAGTCGAAGGGGGCAGGGCACTGAAGCTTTCTTT
v_call: TRBV20-1; d_call: -; j_call: TRBJ2-1; cdr3_length: 14; clone_size: -; cdr3_aa: CSALPLAHHNEQFF; cdr3_nt: TGCAGTGCCCTCCCCCTAGCTCACCACAATGAGCAGTTCTTC
v_call: TRBV5-4; d_call: TRBD1; j_call: TRBJ2-1; cdr3_length: 15; clone_size: once; cdr3_aa: CASSLGGQGHNEQFF; cdr3_nt: TGTGCCAGCAGCTTGGGGGGACAGGGTCACAATGAGCAGTTCTTC
v_call: TRBV20-1; d_call: TRBD1; j_call: TRBJ1-5; cdr3_length: 13; clone_size: -; cdr3_aa: CSAGTASNQPQHF; cdr3_nt: TGCAGTGCGGGGACAGCTAGCAATCAGCCCCAGCATTTT
v_call: TRBV9; d_call: TRBD2; j_call: TRBJ2-3; cdr3_length: 14; clone_size: -; cdr3_aa: CASSVRGSVDTQYF; cdr3_nt: TGTGCCAGCAGCGTCCGCGGGAGCGTCGATACGCAGTATTTT
v_call: TRBV5-1; d_call: TRBD1; j_call: TRBJ1-1; cdr3_length: 14; clone_size: -; cdr3_aa: CASSGDSAYTEASF; cdr3_nt: TGCGCCAGCAGCGGGGACAGTGCGTACACTGAAGCTTCCTTT
v_call: TRBV5-6; d_call: -; j_call: TRBJ2-1; cdr3_length: 11; clone_size: few; cdr3_aa: CASSARGEQFF; cdr3_nt: TGTGCCAGCAGCGCCCGGGGGGAGCAGTTCTTC
v_call: TRBV10-2; d_call: TRBD1; j_call: TRBJ1-1; cdr3_length: 13; clone_size: few; cdr3_aa: CASREGANTEAFF; cdr3_nt: TGCGCCAGCAGAGAGGGGGCGAACACTGAAGCTTTCTTT
v_call: TRBV12-3/TRBV12-4; d_call: -; j_call: TRBJ2-1; cdr3_length: 13; clone_size: -; cdr3_aa: CASSQGGLNEQFF; cdr3_nt: TGTGCCAGCTCTCAAGGGGGGCTCAATGAGCAGTTCTTC
v_call: TRBV15; d_call: TRBD1; j_call: TRBJ1-6; cdr3_length: 17; clone_size: -; cdr3_aa: CATSRHRDRARVSPLHF; cdr3_nt: TGTGCCACCAGCAGACACCGGGACAGGGCTCGTGTTTCACCCCTCCACTTT
v_call: TRBV7-3; d_call: -; j_call: TRBJ1-1; cdr3_length: 15; clone_size: -; cdr3_aa: CASSLLDTRDTEAFF; cdr3_nt: TGTGCCAGCAGCTTATTAGATACCCGAGACACTGAAGCTTTCTTT
v_call: TRBV29-1; d_call: TRBD1; j_call: TRBJ2-2; cdr3_length: 17; clone_size: few; cdr3_aa: CSVERGRGRRSTGELFF; cdr3_nt: TGCAGCGTTGAAAGAGGCAGGGGGCGGCGGAGCACCGGGGAGCTGTTTTTT
v_call: TRBV5-1; d_call: TRBD1; j_call: TRBJ1-6; cdr3_length: 15; clone_size: few; cdr3_aa: CASSLEDRDNSPLHF; cdr3_nt: TGCGCCAGCAGCTTGGAGGACAGGGATAATTCACCCCTCCACTTT
v_call: TRBV12-3/TRBV12-4; d_call: -; j_call: TRBJ2-1; cdr3_length: 13; clone_size: many; cdr3_aa: CASKEGGQWGEFF; cdr3_nt: TGTGCCAGCAAAGAAGGGGGGCAATGGGGGGAGTTCTTC
v_call: TRBV29-1; d_call: TRBD2; j_call: TRBJ2-5; cdr3_length: 14; clone_size: many; cdr3_aa: CSVGRGGIQETQYF; cdr3_nt: TGCAGCGTCGGTCGCGGGGGGATTCAAGAGACCCAGTACTTC
v_call: TRBV6-1; d_call: -; j_call: TRBJ2-3; cdr3_length: 15; clone_size: -; cdr3_aa: CASGDAKAGKDTQYF; cdr3_nt: TGTGCCAGCGGGGACGCGAAGGCAGGGAAGGATACGCAGTATTTT
v_call: TRBV5-5; d_call: -; j_call: TRBJ1-2; cdr3_length: 15; clone_size: -; cdr3_aa: CASSLEVRVNYGYTF; cdr3_nt: TGTGCCAGCAGCTTGGAGGTCAGAGTTAACTATGGCTACACCTTC
v_call: TRBV5-1; d_call: -; j_call: TRBJ2-5; cdr3_length: 12; clone_size: -; cdr3_aa: CASSLQQETQYF; cdr3_nt: TGCGCCAGCAGCTTGCAGCAAGAGACCCAGTACTTC
v_call: TRBV20-1; d_call: -; j_call: TRBJ2-1; cdr3_length: 14; clone_size: few; cdr3_aa: CSASSPGPGDEQFF; cdr3_nt: TGCAGTGCTAGTTCCCCGGGACCGGGGGATGAGCAGTTCTTC
v_call: TRBV7-9; d_call: TRBD1; j_call: TRBJ1-1; cdr3_length: 13; clone_size: -; cdr3_aa: CASSSGGGTEAFF; cdr3_nt: TGTGCCAGCAGCTCAGGGGGAGGCACTGAAGCTTTCTTT
v_call: TRBV5-1; d_call: -; j_call: TRBJ2-4; cdr3_length: 15; clone_size: many; cdr3_aa: CASTFQGGSKNIQYF; cdr3_nt: TGCGCCAGCACCTTTCAGGGTGGATCCAAAAACATTCAGTACTTC
v_call: TRBV7-9; d_call: TRBD2; j_call: TRBJ2-3; cdr3_length: 15; clone_size: -; cdr3_aa: CASSLGSGYTDTQYF; cdr3_nt: TGTGCCAGCAGCTTGGGTAGCGGGTACACAGATACGCAGTATTTT
v_call: TRBV7-9; d_call: -; j_call: TRBJ1-2; cdr3_length: 15; clone_size: -; cdr3_aa: CASTFRSGGTEGCTF; cdr3_nt: TGTGCCAGCACCTTCCGATCGGGAGGCACGGAGGGCTGCACCTTC
v_call: TRBV29-1; d_call: TRBD2; j_call: TRBJ2-1; cdr3_length: 15; clone_size: -; cdr3_aa: CSAMIVREVYNEQFF; cdr3_nt: TGCAGCGCCATGATCGTCCGGGAGGTATACAATGAGCAGTTCTTC
v_call: TRBV7-9; d_call: -; j_call: TRBJ2-1; cdr3_length: 12; clone_size: few; cdr3_aa: CASSLGLPEQFF; cdr3_nt: TGTGCCAGCAGCTTAGGACTACCTGAGCAGTTCTTC
v_call: TRBV7-2; d_call: -; j_call: TRBJ1-2; cdr3_length: 11; clone_size: -; cdr3_aa: CASSYYEGYTF; cdr3_nt: TGTGCCAGCAGCTACTACGAGGGCTACACCTTC
v_call: TRBV12-3/TRBV12-4; d_call: -; j_call: TRBJ2-1; cdr3_length: 14; clone_size: few; cdr3_aa: CASQGRESYNEQFF; cdr3_nt: TGTGCCAGCCAGGGGCGGGAGTCCTACAATGAGCAGTTCTTC
v_call: TRBV20-1; d_call: TRBD2; j_call: TRBJ2-7; cdr3_length: 15; clone_size: -; cdr3_aa: CSAARWRGSSYEQYF; cdr3_nt: TGCAGTGCTGCTCGATGGCGGGGGAGCTCCTACGAGCAGTACTTC
v_call: TRBV5-1; d_call: -; j_call: TRBJ1-1; cdr3_length: 14; clone_size: few; cdr3_aa: CASSFFGEGTEAFF; cdr3_nt: TGCGCCAGCAGCTTTTTCGGGGAGGGCACTGAAGCTTTCTTT
v_call: TRBV7-2; d_call: -; j_call: TRBJ1-1; cdr3_length: 14; clone_size: many; cdr3_aa: CASSFSDRHTEAFF; cdr3_nt: TGTGCCAGCAGCTTTTCCGACCGGCACACTGAAGCTTTCTTT